This TCR beta chain was captured in a study of blood T cell repertoires in COVID-19 (dated by TCRdb to the early 2020s). Regarding the complete study: Collaborator samples came from the United States, Italy and Spain and covered acute and convalescent phases of COVID-19. The prospective study material was composed of cDNA or gDNA derived from T cells, B-cell-depleted T cells, or PBMCs. HLA class I and class II types, where available, came from metadata supplied by the sample provider rather than from assay-based typing. Nearly every sample came with metadata listing a de-identified subject ID, COVID-19 status, age in years and sex. The repertoires were made available in a free public database intended to serve as a resource for research on the immune response to SARS-CoV-2. Samples came from the ongoing ImmuneRACE study (first 160 participants) plus 1,254 subjects from 6 global collaborators. Deeply sampled blood TCRbeta repertoires from subjects exposed to, actively infected with, or recovered from COVID-19 were included in the dataset.

A remark on this clone: Its antigen is unknown. No clone much larger than this one lies a single base away; base qualities are absent.

Overall study outcomes, separate from this receptor: The amount of clinical and demographic metadata varied by source and participant and was provided uncurated.

TCRbeta CDR3 regions were amplified from genomic DNA by means of the immunoSEQ Assay, a bias-controlled multiplex PCR. As for how the authors treated the data: The number of nucleated cells in each sample was estimated from the amplification of reference gene primers within the assay. To quantify the absolute abundance of each unique TCRbeta CDR3 rearrangement, sequence reads were collapsed and filtered. For each sample, productive Simpson clonality was calculated as the square root of Simpson's diversity index over productive rearrangements. This immuneACCESS table, as held by TCRdb, lists in-frame sequences with V and J called but not all clones. Of the missing ones, under half trace to an unresolved V gene in checked studies; the others have no known cause. The V and J calls and clone size are taken from that table; D and trimming were inferred from the DNA. The sample contains about 210,000 clones, about 91% of them found a single time. 1.5% of the sample lies in the top ten.

The collaborating institutions used their own protocols to collect whole blood in K2EDTA tubes. For TCRbeta analysis, collaborator samples were shipped as frozen whole blood, as isolated PBMCs, or as DNA extracted from either sample type. Including the terminal cysteine and phenylalanine, the CDR3 comprises 19 residues. Kept here is only the CDR3 DNA, which spans 57 bases and is read in frame from base 1. Sequences MGHRA (CDR1) and YSYEKL (CDR2) are obtained from the germline V gene. Trimming removed 0 bases from V and 0 bases from J; the gene matches leave 11 bases unexplained. The sequence is built from TRBV4-1 and TRBJ1-1; 9 middle bases align to TRBD1. The source material was peripheral blood. The clonotype originates from a man younger than 35 with active or convalescent COVID-19. This receptor carries the CDR3 CASSQDEAGQGFMNTEAFF. The base sequence is TGCGCCAGCAGCCAAGACGAAGCGGGACAGGGTTTCATGAACACTGAAGCTTTCTTT.